This entry features one TCR beta chain sequence. What it binds is not known. All of the donors resided in Nashville, Tennessee, and each was a Caucasian adult. The data stem from a study of shared clonotypes between healthy human individuals. Turning to the study itself: Sampling drew on donors who were a couple of women and a few men aged 18 to 49. Study-level points and caveats: How much donors shared clonotypes was expected to be affected by sequencing depth. The study found lower generation probabilities in non-shared clonotypes than in those shared by all four donors.

The germline gives CDR1 MNHNS, CDR2 SASEGT. The CDR3 covers 15 residues. V lost 5 bases to trimming and J lost 1 base, with 14 bases between them. Here immunoSEQ multiplex PCR was the method, and the copy in TCRdb shows in-frame clones only, minus some. The table lists roughly 2.2 million clones, approximately 95% of them singletons. This receptor was taken from a man younger than 30 in good health. Some clones in this sample may be carry-over from other donors' samples. The specimen sequenced was naive CD4+ T cells from PBMCs. Noted subset: CD45RA+ positively selected. This chain uses TRBV6-1 with TRBJ1-1; a possible D gene is TRBD1 (6 bases). CDR3 residues: CASSSGVYGNTEAFF. CDR3 nucleotide sequence: TGTGCCAGCAGTTCAGGGGTATACGGGAACACTGAAGCTTTCTTT.